The source of this T cell receptor beta chain is a study of cytomegalovirus exposure and HLA in healthy donors. Whole-study findings and limits: Specificity for CMV antigens was confirmed in vitro for three of the CMV-associated chains. Presence/absence analysis assumed near-uniform sequencing depth across donors.

60 Vbeta and 13 Jbeta primers were used in PCR. Clones were read by immunoSEQ multiplex PCR, and TCRdb kept only the in-frame ones, dropping some. The data contain roughly 150,000 clones, approximately 80% of them singletons. This CDR3 is built from 15 residues. The germline V gene has CDR1 MDHEN and CDR2 SYDVKM. V was trimmed by 4 bases and J by 8 bases, leaving 17 bases between them. Turning to this clone: Its matching antigen is unknown.

V and J are TRBV28 and TRBJ1-4; tentatively, D is TRBD1 (6 bases). Sequencing was done on a sample of PBMCs. The receptor was isolated from a man under 40 in good health and CMV-seronegative. The CDR3 DNA is TGTGCCAGCAGTTACCCGGGGGGCTTTTCGGAAAAACTGTTTTTT. Amino acids: CASSYPGGFSEKLFF.